The rows below give T cell receptor beta chains drawn from one sample of a study of T cells expressing NK-cell markers. TCRdb reprocessed the 5' RACE reads and keeps a single row for each CDR3 protein, giving no DNA. Its table lists about 460,000 distinct CDR3 sequences. The sample was blood T cells: a sorted CD56 or NKG2C T cell subset, CD4+ or CD8+ T cells, or bulk PBMC T cells (not recorded which). The origin of the receptors is a woman between 50 and 59 years old in good health. Both conserved end residues are part of each CDR3.

CDR3aa: CASILVWGLTWTEAFF
j_gene: TRBJ1-1
v_gene: TRBV5-1

CDR3aa: CASLRDQQDSGNTIYF
j_gene: TRBJ1-3
v_gene: TRBV19

CDR3aa: CASSYDVYEQYF
j_gene: TRBJ2-7
v_gene: TRBV6-5

CDR3aa: CSAGLTISYEQYF
j_gene: TRBJ2-7
v_gene: TRBV20-1

CDR3aa: CSARDQGAPWNTEAFF
j_gene: TRBJ1-1
v_gene: TRBV20-1

CDR3aa: CASSSQGTSYEQYF
j_gene: TRBJ2-7
v_gene: TRBV12-3/TRBV12-4

CDR3aa: CASSRDGQKNEKLFF
j_gene: TRBJ1-4
v_gene: TRBV5-1

CDR3aa: CASSPMTSGYNEQFF
j_gene: TRBJ2-1
v_gene: TRBV18

CDR3aa: CSARGGSNQPQHF
j_gene: TRBJ1-5
v_gene: TRBV20-1

CDR3aa: CASSLSTGTTEAFF
j_gene: TRBJ1-1
v_gene: TRBV12-3/TRBV12-4

CDR3aa: CSAVPSGVSTDTQYF
j_gene: TRBJ2-3
v_gene: TRBV20-1

CDR3aa: CASSLIYTDTQYF
j_gene: TRBJ2-3
v_gene: TRBV11-1

CDR3aa: CASSESPDQETQYF
j_gene: TRBJ2-5
v_gene: TRBV25-1

CDR3aa: CASIKAGGPGEQYF
j_gene: TRBJ2-7
v_gene: TRBV6-5

CDR3aa: CASSDSGAGEQYF
j_gene: TRBJ2-7
v_gene: TRBV25-1

CDR3aa: CASSLTPGLAGNEQFF
j_gene: TRBJ2-1
v_gene: TRBV5-1

CDR3aa: CASSLSSGKETQYF
j_gene: TRBJ2-5
v_gene: TRBV5-1

CDR3aa: CSAHRDRGDTQYF
j_gene: TRBJ2-3
v_gene: TRBV20-1

CDR3aa: CASSGQGLKNIQYF
j_gene: TRBJ2-4
v_gene: TRBV12-3/TRBV12-4

CDR3aa: CASSLAYLNTEAFF
j_gene: TRBJ1-1
v_gene: TRBV5-1

CDR3aa: CSARVEPGLGPRGELFF
j_gene: TRBJ2-2
v_gene: TRBV20-1

CDR3aa: CAHTSGRAVEQFF
j_gene: TRBJ2-1
v_gene: TRBV10-3

CDR3aa: CASSPFATTSYNEQFF
j_gene: TRBJ2-1
v_gene: TRBV27

CDR3aa: CATSGTVVSEQYF
j_gene: TRBJ2-7
v_gene: TRBV24-1

CDR3aa: CATSRGRTDLFYGYTF
j_gene: TRBJ1-2
v_gene: TRBV15

CDR3aa: CASRVRTGEETQYF
j_gene: TRBJ2-5
v_gene: TRBV2

CDR3aa: CASRTSGGPTPYEQYF
j_gene: TRBJ2-7
v_gene: TRBV5-1

CDR3aa: CASSPSGQRTGELFF
j_gene: TRBJ2-2
v_gene: TRBV5-1

CDR3aa: CASSLQGTSGRGDTQYF
j_gene: TRBJ2-3
v_gene: TRBV4-1

CDR3aa: CASSLVFGMEQFF
j_gene: TRBJ2-1
v_gene: TRBV7-2

CDR3aa: CASSTTGDPLETQYF
j_gene: TRBJ2-5
v_gene: TRBV5-1

CDR3aa: CSVVGAVNEQFF
j_gene: TRBJ2-1
v_gene: TRBV20-1

CDR3aa: CASSLVFGDTQYF
j_gene: TRBJ2-3
v_gene: TRBV7-2

CDR3aa: CASSSARGSGGDTQYF
j_gene: TRBJ2-3
v_gene: TRBV5-4

CDR3aa: CASSLSGSRTDTQYF
j_gene: TRBJ2-3
v_gene: TRBV5-5

CDR3aa: CASRVSGNADTQYF
j_gene: TRBJ2-3
v_gene: TRBV28

CDR3aa: CASSLPRQGTYNEQFF
j_gene: TRBJ2-1
v_gene: TRBV5-4